This T cell receptor (beta chain) was recovered during a study of neurological immune-mediated disorders. Overall study context: Of the multiple sclerosis patients, some 35 in total, roughly 30 were relapsing-remitting and 3 were secondary progressive.

Study findings and constraints: With the multiple sclerosis repertoire cluster, neither clinical nor MRI features showed any association.

Via MiXCR, TCRdb re-called the 5' RACE reads, giving one row per CDR3 protein. The table records 55,000 to 75,000 distinct CDR3 sequences, over 2% of them present only once. Ten or more counts support this clonotype. What it binds is not known. This TCR came from a man between 45 and 60 years old with multiple sclerosis. The sample taken for sequencing was PBMCs.

The CDR3 coding sequence is TGTGCCAGCAGCTTACGGACGCCTACCGGGGAGCTGTTTTTT. As protein: CASSLRTPTGELFF. The V call is TRBV7-9, the J call TRBJ2-2; no clear D. Germline lookup yields CDR1 SEHNR and CDR2 FQNEAQ (reference sequence). V shed 2 bases and J shed 5 bases, with 9 bases lying between them. The CDR3 sequence is 14 residues long.